The 23 T cell receptor beta chains below all came from one sample that was sequenced in a study of identical twins. TCRdb used MiXCR to reprocess the 5' RACE reads, holding one entry per CDR3 protein. The sample lists about 660,000 distinct CDR3 sequences; 8.5% to 9.5% were seen once. These data also formed part of another study, on yellow fever vaccine responses in identical twins.

The sequenced sample consisted of PBMCs. The receptor set was obtained from a woman between 18 and 30 years old in good health.

The chain carries TRBV6-1 and TRBJ2-7; 9 bases are shared with TRBD1. Germline-derived CDR1 and CDR2 are MNHNS and SASEGT. The CDR3 contains 16 residues. V lost 7 bases, J lost 0 bases, and 10 bases stayed unmatched. CDR3 protein: CASTDRGQGVSYEQYF. As DNA, the CDR3 is TGTGCCAGCACCGACAGGGGACAGGGCGTCTCCTACGAGCAGTACTTC.

This chain uses TRBV6-1 with TRBJ2-5; no definite D call. Germline assignment: CDR1 MNHNS and CDR2 SASEGT. The CDR3 runs 15 residues. V lost 2 bases and J 5 bases, leaving 15 bases between the germline ends. The CDR3 bases are TGTGCCAGCAGTGAAAGTCAGATCCCCTTCGAGACCCAGTACTTC. Its translation: CASSESQIPFETQYF.

The genes are TRBV25-1 and TRBJ2-5; D gene unclear. CDR1 and CDR2 from the germline V gene are MGHDK and SYGVNS. This CDR3 has 11 amino acids. Trimming removed 4 bases from V and 8 bases from J, with 8 bases in between. The CDR3 spells CASSVSTTQYF. The CDR3 DNA sequence: TGTGCCAGCAGTGTGTCCACAACCCAGTACTTC.

This rearrangement joins TRBV20-1 to TRBJ2-7; 9 nucleotides agree with TRBD2. The CDR3 is 13 amino acids. Germline CDR1 and CDR2: DFQATT and SNEGSKA (reference sequence). V shed 3 bases, J shed 4 bases, and the junction held 4 bases outside the gene matches. Here the CDR3 DNA reads TGCAGTGCTAGGGCTAGCGGGGAGTACGAGCAGTACTTC. This gives the protein CSARASGEYEQYF.

This clonotype appeared a few times. V and J are TRBV28 and TRBJ2-2; 10 bases are a match to TRBD1. CDR1 MDHEN and CDR2 SYDVKM come from the germline V gene. V lost 3 bases and J lost 7; bases outside the gene matches: 8. The CDR3 is made up of 16 amino acids. CDR3 in amino acids: CASSFLGTGAVGELFF. DNA for the CDR3: TGTGCCAGCAGTTTTTTGGGGACAGGGGCGGTCGGGGAGCTGTTTTTT.

This clonotype was counted a few times. V gene TRBV6-2 or TRBV6-3 combines with J gene TRBJ2-1; 14 bases are a match to TRBD2. From germline, CDR1 is MNHEY and CDR2 SVGEGT. The J segment lost 10 bases and the V segment lost 4 bases, leaving 21 bases of the junction unmatched. The CDR3 length is 20 residues. The CDR3 sequence: CASSSLRNGLGLAGVREQFF. CDR3 sequence (DNA): TGTGCCAGCAGTTCCCTGAGGAATGGGCTGGGACTAGCGGGAGTAAGGGAGCAGTTCTTC.

The chain recombines TRBV6-1 with TRBJ2-7; 16 positions agree with TRBD2. The length of the CDR3 is 17 residues. Germline loops: CDR1 MNHNS, CDR2 SASEGT. Trimming at V came to 6 bases and at J to 2 bases, leaving 7 bases not matched to a gene. CDR3 in amino acids: CASSRGLAGGRTYEQYF. The CDR3, as DNA: TGTGCCAGCAGCCGGGGACTAGCGGGGGGGAGAACCTACGAGCAGTACTTC.

In this sample, this clonotype turned up a few times. V usage is TRBV27 and J usage is TRBJ2-1, with TRBD2 matching 8 bases. Trimming cost V 6 bases and J 7 bases; bases outside gene matches: 8. The germline V gene has CDR1 MNHEY and CDR2 SMNVEV (reference sequence). This CDR3 has 14 residues. CDR3 coding DNA: TGTGCCAGCAGGAGCGGGGGTCGGGGGAATGAGCAGTTCTTC. Translated, it gives CASRSGGRGNEQFF.

This clonotype was observed many times. The chain employs TRBV5-1 and TRBJ2-7; perhaps TRBD1 as D (6 bases). Trimming cost V 7 bases and J 0 bases, with 29 bases left between them. This CDR3 region has 19 residues. Germline assignment: CDR1 SGHRS and CDR2 YFSETQ. CDR3 sequence: CASPTQGKMARQPSYEQYF. In DNA form, the CDR3 reads TGCGCCAGCCCTACGCAGGGGAAAATGGCAAGGCAACCCTCCTACGAGCAGTACTTC.

The chain couples TRBV29-1 to TRBJ1-5, with D unresolved. Trimming took 4 bases from V and 6 from J, leaving 4 bases between them. CDR1 SQVTM and CDR2 ANQGSEA come from the germline V gene. There are 10 residues in the CDR3. The CDR3 protein is CSVGTQPQHF. Here the CDR3 DNA reads TGCAGCGTTGGGACTCAGCCCCAGCATTTT.

The rearrangement joins TRBV28 to TRBJ2-3; 7 bases are a match to TRBD2. This CDR3 spans 16 amino acids. CDR1 and CDR2 (germline): MDHEN, SYDVKM. Losses at the gene ends were 8 bases for V and 2 bases for J; bases not matched to a gene: 13. The CDR3 nucleotides read TGTGCCAGCCGACCGGGGGGTTTGGGGAACACAGATACGCAGTATTTT. It is translated as CASRPGGLGNTDTQYF.

This chain joins TRBV10-3 and TRBJ2-5; no clear D gene. The V end lost 0 bases, the J end lost 9 bases, and 14 bases lay between the germline ends. The CDR3 runs 14 residues. The germline CDR1 and CDR2 sequences are ENHRY and SYGVKD. CDR3 sequence: CAISESKVGQSQYF. The CDR3 DNA sequence: TGTGCCATCAGTGAGTCGAAGGTTGGGCAGTCCCAGTACTTC.

This clonotype was seen a few times. The rearrangement links TRBV3-1 to TRBJ2-2, with D perhaps TRBD1 or TRBD2 (6 bases each). V was pared by 1 base and J by 11 bases, with 14 bases between. The CDR3 consists of 14 residues. Per the germline V gene, CDR1 is LGHDT and CDR2 is YNNKEL (reference sequence). CDR3 sequence reads: CASSQGGAALELFF. The CDR3 DNA follows: TGTGCCAGCAGCCAAGGGGGGGCCGCCTTAGAGCTGTTTTTT.

In this sample, this clonotype turned up many times. The J gene is TRBJ2-1, the V gene TRBV6-2 or TRBV6-3; D not certain. Deletions cut 7 bases from V and 2 bases from J, with 9 bases between. Germline V lookup: CDR1 MNHEY, CDR2 SVGEGT. The CDR3 is made up of 13 amino acids. CDR3 bases: TGTGCCAGCAATCATGACGCCTACAATGAGCAGTTCTTC. It encodes CASNHDAYNEQFF.

The chain combines TRBV20-1 with TRBJ1-5; TRBD1 aligns across 8 bases. In germline, CDR1 is DFQATT, CDR2 SNEGSKA (reference sequence). V trimming: 2 bases; J trimming: 7 bases; junction bases outside the gene matches: 7. This CDR3 is built from 14 residues. CDR3 DNA sequence: TGCAGTGCTAGACTGGACAGGGCCAACCAGCCCCAGCATTTT. Translating it yields CSARLDRANQPQHF.

This clonotype was counted only a few times. The chain recombines TRBV11-1 with TRBJ2-7, with 9 positions matching TRBD1. The CDR3 is 14 amino acids. Germline CDR1 reads SGHAT; CDR2 reads FQDESV (reference sequence). V shed 4 bases and J 4 bases; nucleotides not matched to a gene: 5. The DNA of the CDR3 is TGTGCCAGCAGCTCCCGGGACAGGGAGTACGAGCAGTACTTC. The encoded protein is CASSSRDREYEQYF.

This clonotype was counted a few times. The chain uses TRBV12-3 or TRBV12-4 and TRBJ2-7; maybe TRBD2 (6 bases). V was shortened by 2 bases and J by 6 bases, with 8 bases between the two germline ends. This CDR3 contains 12 residues. The CDR3 nucleotides read TGTGCCAGCAGTTTAATGGGGGGCGAGCAGTACTTC. Protein: CASSLMGGEQYF.

This clonotype turned up a few times. The DNA for the CDR3 is TGCAGTGCTAGAGATAGGAGGGGGCCCGCAGATACGCAGTATTTT. This translates into CSARDRRGPADTQYF. This chain links TRBV20-1 with TRBJ2-3, with D tentatively TRBD1 (7 bases). V lost 0 bases and J lost 4, with 14 bases in between. The CDR3 sequence is 15 residues long. In germline, CDR1 is DFQATT, CDR2 SNEGSKA (reference sequence).

This clonotype was counted between two and nine times. Its ends do not fully match the called genes, so a read error is possible. The rearrangement joins TRBV30 to TRBJ1-1; D might be TRBD1 (5 bases). The CDR3 spans 13 residues. Germline V CDR1 and CDR2: GTSNPN, SVGIG (reference sequence). The CDR3 protein is CAWRFWGNSEAFF. DNA for the CDR3: TGTGCCTGGAGATTTTGGGGGAACTCTGAAGCTTTCTTT.

This clonotype was seen a few times. The CDR3: CASSLDAGLNTEAFF. Here the CDR3 DNA reads TGTGCCAGCAGCTTAGATGCAGGATTGAACACTGAAGCTTTCTTT. The V gene is TRBV7-8, the J gene TRBJ1-1; the D is unclear. CDR1 SGHVS and CDR2 FQNEAQ come from the germline V gene. The CDR3 totals 15 residues. The V gene lost 1 base and the J gene lost 0 bases, with 9 bases spanning the gap.

This clonotype has only a few counts. The chain links TRBV5-1 to TRBJ2-3, with 7 bases fitting TRBD2. Germline CDR1 SGHRS, CDR2 YFSETQ. V shed 7 bases, J shed 5 bases, and the junction held 13 bases outside the gene matches. CDR3 size: 15 residues. The CDR3 loop reads CASRRLAAIGDTQYF. The CDR3 bases are TGCGCCAGCCGGAGGCTAGCGGCTATTGGAGATACGCAGTATTTT. The full variable domain, completed using reference TRBV5-1 and TRBJ2-3, is KAGVTQTPRYLIKTRGQQVTLSCSPISGHRSVSWYQQTPGQGLQFLFEYFSETQRNKGNFPGRFSGRQFSNSRSEMNVSTLELGDSALYLCASRRLAAIGDTQYFGPGTRLTVL.

This clonotype occurred many times. This chain joins TRBV5-1 and TRBJ2-1, with 8 bases lining up with TRBD1. Losses at the gene ends were 7 bases for V and 6 bases for J; bases not matched to a gene: 9. Germline assignment: CDR1 SGHRS and CDR2 YFSETQ. This CDR3 spans 14 amino acids. CDR3 amino acids: CASPSRTGRNEQFF. CDR3 nucleotides: TGCGCCAGCCCGTCTAGGACAGGGCGCAATGAGCAGTTCTTC.

The rearrangement links TRBV6-2 or TRBV6-3 to TRBJ2-2; 9 bases align to TRBD2. The J segment lost 6 bases and the V segment lost 0 bases, leaving 5 bases of the junction unmatched. Germline V gene lookup returns CDR1 MNHEY and CDR2 SVGEGT. The CDR3 totals 16 residues. Here the CDR3 DNA reads TGTGCCAGCAGTTACTCTAGCGGGAGTATCGCCGGGGAGCTGTTTTTT. Protein sequence: CASSYSSGSIAGELFF.